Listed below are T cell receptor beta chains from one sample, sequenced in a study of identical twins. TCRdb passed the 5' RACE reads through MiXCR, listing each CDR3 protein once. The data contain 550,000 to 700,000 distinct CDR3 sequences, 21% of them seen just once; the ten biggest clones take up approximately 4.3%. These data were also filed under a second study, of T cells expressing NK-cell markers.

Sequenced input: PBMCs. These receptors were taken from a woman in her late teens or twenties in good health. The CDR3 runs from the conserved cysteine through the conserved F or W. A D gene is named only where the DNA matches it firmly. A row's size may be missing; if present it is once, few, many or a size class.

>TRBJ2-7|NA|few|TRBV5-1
TGCGCCAGCAGCTTGGAGGCCCCCTACGAGCAGTACTTC
CASSLEAPYEQYF
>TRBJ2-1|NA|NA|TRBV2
TGTGCCAGCACCCGGGACACTCACAATGAGCAGTTCTTC
CASTRDTHNEQFF
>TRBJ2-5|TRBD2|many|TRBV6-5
TGTGCCAGCAGTTTGACTAGCGGGACCGCCGGGCAAGAGACCCAGTACTTC
CASSLTSGTAGQETQYF
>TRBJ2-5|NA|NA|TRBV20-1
TGCAGTGCTACTAATCCCGGGCTGCAAGAGACCCAGTACTTC
CSATNPGLQETQYF
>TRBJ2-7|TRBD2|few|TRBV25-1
TGTGCCAGCAGTGAACCAGCGGGAGGGAGCTACGAGCAGTACTTC
CASSEPAGGSYEQYF
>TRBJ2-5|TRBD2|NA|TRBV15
TGTGCCACCAGCAGAGATCGGGGCGGGGGGGCGTCGGAAGAGACCCAGTACTTC
CATSRDRGGGASEETQYF
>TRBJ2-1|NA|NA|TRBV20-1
TGCAGTGCTTTAGGGCGGGGCGCCTTATCCAATGAGCAGTTCTTC
CSALGRGALSNEQFF
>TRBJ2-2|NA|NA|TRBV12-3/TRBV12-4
TGTGCCAGCAGCGCCAGCGGACGCTACACCGGGGAGCTGTTTTTT
CASSASGRYTGELFF
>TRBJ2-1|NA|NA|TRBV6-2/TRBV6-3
TGTGCCAGCAGAAGGGACTTCCCCCTCCCGGAGCAGTTCTTC
CASRRDFPLPEQFF
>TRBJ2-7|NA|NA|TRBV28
TGTGCCAGCTCGGGACCTGGACCCTCCGAGCAGTACTTC
CASSGPGPSEQYF
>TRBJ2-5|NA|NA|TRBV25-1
TGTGCCAGCAGTGAATTAAAGTTTCAAGAGACCCAGTACTTC
CASSELKFQETQYF
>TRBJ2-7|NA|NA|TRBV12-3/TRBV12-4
TGTGCCAGCAGTTCCGGACTGCCTGGGGGGTACGAGCAGTACTTC
CASSSGLPGGYEQYF
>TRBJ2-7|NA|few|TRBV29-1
TGCAGCGTTTCGAGCGTCTACGAGCAGTACTTC
CSVSSVYEQYF
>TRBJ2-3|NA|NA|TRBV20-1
TGCAGTGCTGGGCGACTTAGTGGAATCACAGATACGCAGTATTTT
CSAGRLSGITDTQYF
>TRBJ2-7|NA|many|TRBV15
TGTGCCACCAGCGGCGTAGACAAAGTTTACGGCCACGAGCAGTACTTC
CATSGVDKVYGHEQYF
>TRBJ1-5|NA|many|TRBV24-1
TGTGCCACCAGTGATTCGTCTAATGCCCAGCATTTT
CATSDSSNAQHF
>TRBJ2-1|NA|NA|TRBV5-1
TGCGCCAGCAGCCGGCCCGACAATGAGCAGTTCTTC
CASSRPDNEQFF
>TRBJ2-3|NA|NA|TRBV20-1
TGCTGTGCTAGAGACCCCGGCCGGTCAGTCAGGGCAGATACGCAGTATTTT
CCARDPGRSVRADTQYF
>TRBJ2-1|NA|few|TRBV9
TGTGCCAGCAGCGCCACGACTAATCTCAATGAGCAGTTCTTC
CASSATTNLNEQFF
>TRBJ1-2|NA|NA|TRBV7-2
TGTGCCAGCAGCCGCGAGTGGGACCGAGCTAACTATGGCTACACCTTC
CASSREWDRANYGYTF
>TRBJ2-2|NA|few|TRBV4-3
TGCGCCAGTCGTATAACCCCGAACACCGGGGAGCTGTTTTTT
CASRITPNTGELFF
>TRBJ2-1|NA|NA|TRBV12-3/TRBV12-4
TGTGCCAGCAGTGCCCCGGGACTCCTCAATGAGCAGTTCTTC
CASSAPGLLNEQFF
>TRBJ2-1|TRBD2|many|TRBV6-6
TGTGCCAGCAAGAGCGGGGGTTACAATGAGCAGTTCTTC
CASKSGGYNEQFF
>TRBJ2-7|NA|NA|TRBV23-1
TGCGCCAGCAGTCAAAAGAAGGACAGTTACTACGAGCAGTACTTC
CASSQKKDSYYEQYF
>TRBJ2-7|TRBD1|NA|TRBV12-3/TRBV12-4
TGTGCCAGCAGTTTAGGGACAGGGTGGGAGCAGTACTTC
CASSLGTGWEQYF
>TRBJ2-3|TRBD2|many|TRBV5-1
TGCGCCAGCAGCTTTTCGCCCAGCGGGAAAACAGATACGCAGTATTTT
CASSFSPSGKTDTQYF
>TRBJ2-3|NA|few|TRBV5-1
TGCGCCAGCAGCGCGGACAGACCCGATACGCAGTATTTT
CASSADRPDTQYF
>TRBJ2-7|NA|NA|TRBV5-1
TGCGCCAGCAGCTTGGAACCAACCTACGAGCAGTACTTC
CASSLEPTYEQYF
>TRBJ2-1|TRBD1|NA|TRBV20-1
TGCAGTGCTAAAAGACAGGGGGGGAGGAATGAGCAGTTCTTC
CSAKRQGGRNEQFF